These 20 T cell receptor beta chains were all obtained from the same sample, sequenced in a study of Graves' ophthalmopathy and Graves' hyperthyroidism. Amplifying from RNA transcripts, the study obtained TCR beta CDR3 regions. The authors performed first-round RT-PCR with HTBI primers and then a second-round multiplex PCR. TCRdb used MiXCR to reprocess the multiplex PCR reads, holding one entry per CDR3 protein. Here the sample spans 400,000 or so distinct CDR3 sequences, about 16% being singletons. Sequenced sample: peripheral blood. The source is a woman between 18 and 29 years old with stable Graves' hyperthyroidism.

This clonotype was counted many times. The chain carries TRBV12-3 or TRBV12-4 and TRBJ1-2, with 11 nucleotides matching TRBD1. J lost 12 bases, V lost 2 bases, and 11 bases had no gene match. The CDR3 sequence is 15 residues long. The CDR3 loop is CASSLWGRDRGIDTF. The CDR3 nucleotides are TGTGCCAGCAGTTTATGGGGGAGGGACAGGGGGATCGACACCTTC.

This clonotype was seen a few times. The V gene is TRBV7-3, the J gene TRBJ2-7, with a possible D match to TRBD2 (5 bases). Per the germline V gene, CDR1 is SGHTA and CDR2 is FQGTGA. The CDR3 is made up of 15 amino acids. The ends were cut back, 3 bases at V and 1 base at J, with 13 bases in the middle. CDR3 sequence reads: CASSLLPRDSYEQYF. The DNA of the CDR3 is TGTGCCAGCAGCTTGCTCCCCCGGGATTCCTACGAGCAGTACTTC. Together with reference TRBV7-3 and TRBJ2-7, the CDR3 gives the full variable domain: GAGVSQTPSNKVTEKGKYVELRCDPISGHTALYWYRQSLGQGPEFLIYFQGTGAADDSGLPNDRFFAVRPEGSVSTLKIQRTERGDSAVYLCASSLLPRDSYEQYFGPGTRLTVT.

At least ten counts were recorded for this clonotype. The chain uses TRBV28 and TRBJ2-2, with D uncertain. CDR1 is MDHEN and CDR2 is SYDVKM in the germline V gene. The V end was cut by 3 bases, the J end by 5 bases, with 10 bases between. CDR3 length: 14 amino acids. CDR3 nucleotides: TGTGCCAGCAGTTTCCCAATGGGGACCGGGGAGCTGTTTTTT. It encodes CASSFPMGTGELFF.

This clonotype was seen a handful of times. The V call is TRBV20-1, the J call TRBJ1-2, with 7 nucleotides matching TRBD1. The V segment lost 6 bases and the J segment 4 bases; nucleotides outside the gene matches: 8. CDR1 and CDR2 (germline): DFQATT, SNEGSKA (reference sequence). The CDR3 totals 13 residues. Written as DNA, the CDR3 is TGCAGTGCGCCGGACAGGAGAACCTATGGCTACACCTTC. Translating gives CSAPDRRTYGYTF.

There are a few counts of this clonotype. The V call is TRBV6-2 or TRBV6-3, the J call TRBJ1-1, with D perhaps TRBD1 (5 bases). The CDR3 totals 14 residues. Germline values: CDR1 MNHEY, CDR2 SVGEGT. V was shortened by 5 bases and J by 5 bases, with 15 bases between the two germline ends. CDR3 sequence: CASSQSYRGTEAFF. DNA of the CDR3: TGTGCCAGCAGTCAATCCTACCGGGGGACTGAAGCTTTCTTT.

There are many counts of this clonotype. This chain connects TRBV4-2 to TRBJ2-5; no clear D. CDR1 and CDR2 (germline): LGHNA, YNFKEQ. The CDR3 totals 15 residues. Trimming shortened V by 0 bases and J by 1 base, and 9 bases separated the two germline ends. The CDR3 DNA is TGTGCCAGCAGCCAAGATCCCTGGGTCCAAGAGACCCAGTACTTC. It encodes CASSQDPWVQETQYF.

There are many counts of this clonotype. The rearrangement links TRBV4-1 to TRBJ2-7; D ambiguous. Per germline, CDR1 MGHRA and CDR2 YSYEKL. The CDR3 has 13 amino acids. Trimming removed 5 bases from V and 3 bases from J, with 11 bases in between. The CDR3 sequence: CASSSQAFYEQYF. The CDR3 DNA sequence: TGCGCCAGCAGCTCCCAAGCGTTCTACGAGCAGTACTTC.

Points on this clonotype: A read error may produce the germline difference seen at one junction end. V gene TRBV5-1 combines with J gene TRBJ1-5; possible D gene TRBD1, 6 bases. Germline lookup yields CDR1 SGHRS and CDR2 YFSETQ. The CDR3 has 16 residues. CDR3 loop: CASSLAAGEGFQPLHF. DNA for the CDR3: TGCGCCAGCAGCTTGGCGGCAGGGGAGGGATTTCAGCCCCTGCATTTT.

The rearrangement joins TRBV12-3 or TRBV12-4 to TRBJ1-1; TRBD1 agrees at 9 bases. V lost 6 bases and J lost 0; bases outside the gene matches: 14. The CDR3 covers 18 residues. The CDR3 nucleotides are TGTGCCAGCAGGCCCACGACAGGGGGGGCAATAATGAACACTGAAGCTTTCTTT. Translating it yields CASRPTTGGAIMNTEAFF.

This clonotype was seen repeatedly, ten times or more. The V call is TRBV20-1, the J call TRBJ2-5; D is ambiguous. V lost 6 bases to trimming and J lost 5 bases, with 13 bases between them. CDR1 DFQATT and CDR2 SNEGSKA come from the germline V gene (reference sequence). The CDR3 spans 12 residues. The CDR3 loop reads CSARSVRETQYF. DNA for the CDR3: TGCAGTGCCAGATCGGTGCGGGAGACCCAGTACTTC.

This chain uses TRBV12-3 or TRBV12-4 with TRBJ2-2, with 11 positions matching TRBD2. Trimming took 11 bases from V and 5 from J; bases not matched to a gene: 7. This CDR3 region has 14 residues. CDR3 sequence: CAGVAGGGTGELFF. In DNA form, the CDR3 reads TGTGCCGGAGTAGCGGGAGGGGGTACCGGGGAGCTGTTTTTT.

This clonotype was counted at least ten times. The chain is built from TRBV7-2 and TRBJ2-5, with D uncertain. This CDR3 is built from 13 residues. V was cut by 4 bases and J by 0 bases, with 6 bases left in between. Germline CDR1 and CDR2: SGHTA and FQGNSA. CDR3 sequence (DNA): TGTGCCAGCAGCTCCCGGTACCAAGAGACCCAGTACTTC. Its protein product is CASSSRYQETQYF. The variable domain in full, completed from reference TRBV7-2 and TRBJ2-5, reads GAGVSQSPSNKVTEKGKDVELRCDPISGHTALYWYRQSLGQGLEFLIYFQGNSAPDKSGLPSDRFSAERTGGSVSTLTIQRTQQEDSAVYLCASSSRYQETQYFGPGTRLLVL.

The genes are TRBV7-2 and TRBJ2-5, with D perhaps TRBD1 or TRBD2 (5 bases each). Germline V lookup: CDR1 SGHTA, CDR2 FQGNSA. V shed 6 bases and J shed 0 bases, with 35 bases lying between them. The length of the CDR3 is 22 residues. This chain's CDR3 is CASSLQETLSVWGSSNQETQYF. In DNA, the CDR3 is TGTGCCAGCAGTTTACAGGAAACGTTGAGCGTTTGGGGGAGCTCGAACCAAGAGACCCAGTACTTC.

For this clonotype: A much more abundant neighbour one base away suggests this may be a read error. The chain recombines TRBV12-3 or TRBV12-4 with TRBJ1-1; D is possibly TRBD1 (5 bases). The length of the CDR3 is 15 residues. CDR3 sequence: CASSLGWGEVTEACF. DNA for the CDR3: TGTGCCAGCAGTTTGGGGTGGGGGGAGGTCACTGAAGCTTGCTTT.

This clonotype was observed many times. This may come from a read error, since a much larger clone is one base off. This chain joins TRBV6-1 and TRBJ2-7; D gene uncertain. CDR3 length: 13 residues. Trimming took off 1 base at V and 4 bases at J, with 8 bases between the two ends. CDR1 is MNHNS and CDR2 is SASEGT in the germline V gene. In nucleotides, the CDR3 is TGTGCCAGCAGTGAAGTTCGTGCTTACGAGCAGTACTTC. Translation gives CASSEVRAYEQYF.

This clonotype was seen repeatedly, ten times or more. The V call is TRBV19, the J call TRBJ1-2; a possible D gene is TRBD1 (5 bases). This CDR3 is 14 amino acids long. V gave up 6 bases and J gave up 7 bases, with 18 bases separating them. Germline values: CDR1 LNHDA, CDR2 SQIVND (reference sequence). The CDR3 loop is CASSTWDGRAGYTF. The CDR3 nucleotides read TGTGCCAGTAGCACCTGGGACGGAAGGGCTGGCTACACCTTC.

This clonotype was seen more than once but under ten times. The chain carries TRBV6-4 and TRBJ2-2, with 7 bases fitting TRBD1. This CDR3 spans 16 amino acids. CDR1 is MRHNA, CDR2 SNTAGT, per germline. The junction had 3 bases not matched to a gene; V was cut back by 0 bases and J by 2 bases. The CDR3 nucleotides are TGTGCCAGCAGTGACTCGGGACAGCCAAACACCGGGGAGCTGTTTTTT. This sequence encodes CASSDSGQPNTGELFF.

This clonotype was counted at least ten times. CDR3 sequence reads: CASSHLTRGSETQYF. CDR3 nucleotides: TGTGCCAGCAGCCACCTGACCCGCGGGTCAGAGACCCAGTACTTC. The chain recombines TRBV11-2 with TRBJ2-5; TRBD2 is a possible D gene (5 bases). Trimming shortened V by 5 bases and J by 4 bases, and 17 bases separated the two germline ends. Germline loops: CDR1 SGHAT, CDR2 FQNNGV. This CDR3 region has 15 residues. The full variable domain, rest sourced from reference TRBV11-2 and TRBJ2-5, is EAGVAQSPRYKIIEKRQSVAFWCNPISGHATLYWYQQILGQGPKLLIQFQNNGVVDDSQLPKDRFSAERLKGVDSTLKIQPAKLEDSAVYLCASSHLTRGSETQYFGPGTRLLVL.

This clonotype has a count of ten or more. The chain joins TRBV12-3 or TRBV12-4 to TRBJ1-5; unclear D gene. V gave up 4 bases and J gave up 4 bases, with 14 bases separating them. The CDR3 is made up of 15 amino acids. In DNA, the CDR3 is TGTGCCAGCAGTTCTTGGACGGCCACTAATCAGCCCCAGCATTTT. Amino acid sequence: CASSSWTATNQPQHF.

This clonotype was picked up many times. This sequence joins TRBV10-3 and TRBJ1-1; 7 bases are shared with TRBD1. The ends lost 7 bases at V and 4 bases at J; junction bases unmatched: 6. The CDR3 covers 13 residues. Germline-derived CDR1 and CDR2 are ENHRY and SYGVKD. CDR3 coding DNA: TGTGCCATCAACCCAGGGGGAGGCACTGAAGCTTTCTTT. It encodes CAINPGGGTEAFF.